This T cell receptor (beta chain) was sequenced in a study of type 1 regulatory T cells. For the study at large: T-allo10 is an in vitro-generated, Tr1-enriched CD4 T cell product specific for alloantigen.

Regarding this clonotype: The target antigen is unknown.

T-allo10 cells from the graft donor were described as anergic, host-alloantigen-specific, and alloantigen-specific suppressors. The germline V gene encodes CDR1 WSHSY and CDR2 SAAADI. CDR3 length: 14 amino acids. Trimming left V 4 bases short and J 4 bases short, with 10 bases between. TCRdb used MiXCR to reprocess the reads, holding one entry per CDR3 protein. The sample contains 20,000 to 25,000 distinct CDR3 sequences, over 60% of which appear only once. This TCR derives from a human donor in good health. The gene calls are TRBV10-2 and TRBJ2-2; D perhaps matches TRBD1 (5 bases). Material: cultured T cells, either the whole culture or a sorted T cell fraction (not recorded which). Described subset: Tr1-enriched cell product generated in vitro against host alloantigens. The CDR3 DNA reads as TGCGCCAGCAGTGTGGGGCAGGTCACCGGGGAGCTGTTTTTT. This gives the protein CASSVGQVTGELFF.